What follows are 21 T cell receptor beta chains derived from one specimen sequenced in a study of cytomegalovirus exposure and HLA in healthy donors. The PCR was carried out with 60 Vbeta primers and 13 Jbeta primers. TCRdb keeps only in-frame clones here, not all; method: immunoSEQ multiplex PCR. This table holds fewer than 250,000 clones, 78% found once. The specimen was PBMCs. These receptors originate from a woman younger than 45 in good health and CMV-seropositive.

This clone was seen a few times. The chain has TRBV2 and TRBJ2-3; D possibly corresponds to TRBD2 (5 bases). This CDR3 spans 11 amino acids. The germline V and J ends were trimmed by 8 bases and 10 bases, with 13 bases remaining between them. CDR1 is SNHLY and CDR2 is FYNNEI in the germline V gene. In DNA, the CDR3 is TGTGCCAGCTCCCCCGGACTGGCGCAGTATTTT. Amino acids: CASSPGLAQYF.

The V gene is TRBV2, the J gene TRBJ2-3, with TRBD1 matching over 12 bases. J was trimmed by 4 bases and V by 4 bases; bases with no gene match: 3. The germline CDR1 and CDR2 sequences are SNHLY and FYNNEI. CDR3 length: 15 amino acids. The CDR3 coding sequence is TGTGCCAGCAGTGGAGGGACAGGGGGCGCAGATACGCAGTATTTT. Translating gives CASSGGTGGADTQYF.

The chain has TRBV7-6 and TRBJ2-1, with D perhaps matching TRBD2 (6 bases). In germline, CDR1 is SGHVS, CDR2 FNYEAQ. This CDR3 contains 14 residues. Trimming took 2 bases from V and 8 from J, leaving 13 bases between them. CDR3 sequence: CASSLTGRRDEQFF. CDR3 DNA: TGTGCCAGCAGCTTAACCGGGAGACGGGATGAGCAGTTCTTC.

This rearrangement joins TRBV2 to TRBJ2-5; 8 positions agree with TRBD1. V lost 6 bases, J lost 4 bases, and 4 bases stayed unmatched. From germline, CDR1 is SNHLY and CDR2 FYNNEI. The CDR3 has 13 amino acids. The CDR3 DNA follows: TGTGCCAGCAGGCAACAGGGGGTAGAGACCCAGTACTTC. Its translation is CASRQQGVETQYF.

This chain joins TRBV28 and TRBJ1-5; D may be TRBD1 (6 bases). Germline CDR1 is MDHEN and CDR2 is SYDVKM. The CDR3 covers 15 residues. Trimming shortened V by 2 bases and J by 6 bases, and 14 bases separated the two germline ends. CDR3 bases: TGTGCCAGCAGTTTAGTGGGGGCAGGGCTTCAGCCCCAGCATTTT. It encodes CASSLVGAGLQPQHF.

The chain carries TRBV9 and TRBJ2-7, with 7 bases identical to TRBD1. Trimming cost V 0 bases and J 4 bases; bases outside gene matches: 7. The germline V gene has CDR1 SGDLS and CDR2 YYNGEE. The CDR3 covers 15 residues. CDR3 loop: CASSVGPGQTYEQYF. The CDR3 coding sequence is TGTGCCAGCAGCGTAGGTCCGGGACAGACATACGAGCAGTACTTC. The full variable domain, with the rest looked up from reference TRBV9 and TRBJ2-7, is DSGVTQTPKHLITATGQRVTLRCSPRSGDLSVYWYQQSLDQGLQFLIQYYNGEERAKGNILERFSAQQFPDLHSELNLSSLELGDSALYFCASSVGPGQTYEQYFGPGTRLTVT.

The gene calls are TRBV5-1 and TRBJ2-3; perhaps TRBD1 as D (5 bases). The CDR3 length is 15 residues. V lost 0 bases to trimming and J lost 4 bases, with 12 bases between them. Per germline, CDR1 SGHRS and CDR2 YFSETQ. In DNA form, the CDR3 reads TGCGCCAGCAGCTTGGCTGGGGAAGGGGCAGATACGCAGTATTTT. Protein product: CASSLAGEGADTQYF.

The count of this clone is one. The rearrangement joins TRBV10-3 to TRBJ1-2; TRBD1 agrees at 9 bases. The CDR3 runs 15 residues. V trimming: 7 bases; J trimming: 14 bases; junction bases outside the gene matches: 20. From germline, CDR1 is ENHRY and CDR2 SYGVKD. This chain's CDR3 is CAINTDPGTGKSETF. In DNA, the CDR3 is TGTGCCATCAATACCGATCCCGGGACAGGGAAGAGTGAAACCTTC.

The rearrangement links TRBV11-2 to TRBJ2-1, with 7 bases aligning to TRBD1. Germline trimming cut 4 bases from V and 5 bases from J; bases unmatched to any gene: 8. Germline V gene data show CDR1 as SGHAT and CDR2 as FQNNGV. The CDR3 has 15 residues. CDR3: CASSSPKGANNEQFF. For the CDR3, the DNA is TGTGCCAGCAGCTCCCCGAAGGGGGCTAACAATGAGCAGTTCTTC.

This sequence joins TRBV29-1 and TRBJ2-1; 13 bases line up with TRBD2. After removal of 6 bases from V and 0 bases from J, the junction contained 20 bases not matched to a gene. Germline loops: CDR1 SQVTM, CDR2 ANQGSEA. The CDR3 covers 21 residues. The CDR3 nucleotides read TGCAGCGTCGCCCCCCCTACCGAACTAGCGGGAGGGCTGCTCTCCTACAATGAGCAGTTCTTC. This translates into CSVAPPTELAGGLLSYNEQFF.

V gene TRBV4-3 combines with J gene TRBJ2-7, with a weak D call TRBD2 (5 bases). The germline V gene encodes CDR1 LGHNA and CDR2 YSLEER. Deletions cut 0 bases from V and 1 base from J, with 13 bases between. The CDR3 has 16 amino acids. CDR3 coding DNA: TGCGCCAGCAGCCAAGATCCCACTTCGGGGTCCTACGAGCAGTACTTC. Protein sequence: CASSQDPTSGSYEQYF.

This clone was seen a few times. The chain is built from TRBV7-3 and TRBJ2-3, with D maybe TRBD2 (6 bases). Germline values: CDR1 SGHTA, CDR2 FQGTGA. CDR3 size: 17 residues. The ends were cut back, 2 bases at V and 8 bases at J, with 23 bases in the middle. CDR3 sequence: CASSLEPTSTQRGTQYF. DNA of the CDR3: TGTGCCAGCAGCTTAGAGCCTACTAGCACCCAACGCGGTACGCAGTATTTT.

In its sample, this clone was seen a few times. The chain is built from TRBV9 and TRBJ2-1; 14 nucleotides line up with TRBD2. The germline CDR1 and CDR2 sequences are SGDLS and YYNGEE. Trimming removed 3 bases from V and 7 bases from J; junction bases left unmatched: 6. This CDR3 contains 16 residues. The CDR3 DNA sequence: TGTGCCAGCAGCGGTGGGACTAGCGGGAGAGGGAATGAGCAGTTCTTC. Protein sequence: CASSGGTSGRGNEQFF.

The gene calls are TRBV29-1 and TRBJ2-7, with 7 positions matching TRBD1. Germline values: CDR1 SQVTM, CDR2 ANQGSEA. This CDR3 has 13 amino acids. J lost 5 bases, V lost 2 bases, and 6 bases had no gene match. The CDR3 region has the DNA TGCAGCGTTGAAATTAGCAGGGGGAACGAGCAGTACTTC. Protein: CSVEISRGNEQYF.

This clone was seen a few times. The chain uses TRBV7-6 and TRBJ2-7, with D possibly matching TRBD1 (5 bases). V gave up 5 bases and J gave up 5 bases, with 16 bases separating them. Germline CDR1 and CDR2: SGHVS and FNYEAQ. This CDR3 comprises 14 residues. In nucleotides, the CDR3 is TGTGCCAGCAGCGGGGTCGTCTCAGGGCACGAGCAGTACTTC. Residues: CASSGVVSGHEQYF.

The chain recombines TRBV28 with TRBJ2-5, with a weak D call TRBD1 (5 bases). This CDR3 has 12 amino acids. The V and J ends lost 6 bases and 6 bases respectively, with 11 bases between them. CDR1 is MDHEN and CDR2 is SYDVKM in the germline V gene. CDR3 nucleotide sequence: TGTGCCAGCAGCTCAGGGTCGAAGACCCAGTACTTC. Protein sequence: CASSSGSKTQYF.

This rearrangement joins TRBV6-5 to TRBJ2-5; D is ambiguous. Germline-derived CDR1 and CDR2 are MNHEY and SVGAGI. The CDR3 consists of 14 residues. Trimming cost V 2 bases and J 3 bases, with 10 bases left between them. The CDR3 DNA sequence: TGTGCCAGCAGTTACCCACAGAATGAAGAGACCCAGTACTTC. This translates into CASSYPQNEETQYF.

The chain recombines TRBV28 with TRBJ1-1, with D unclear. The germline V gene has CDR1 MDHEN and CDR2 SYDVKM. The ends were cut back, 5 bases at V and 4 bases at J, with 8 bases in the middle. The CDR3 has 12 amino acids. The CDR3 DNA is TGTGCCAGCAGTCCGGACTTCACTGAAGCTTTCTTT. This codes for CASSPDFTEAFF.

This clone was seen only a few times. V gene TRBV15 combines with J gene TRBJ1-1; D remains ambiguous. Germline CDR1 LNHNV, CDR2 YYDKDF (reference sequence). This CDR3 region has 13 residues. V shed 5 bases and J shed 1 base, with 8 bases lying between them. CDR3 region: CATSSVANTEAFF. CDR3 sequence (DNA): TGTGCCACCAGCTCCGTGGCGAACACTGAAGCTTTCTTT.

The chain is built from TRBV6-4 and TRBJ1-5, with 7 bases that match TRBD1. The CDR3 spans 13 residues. V gave up 8 bases and J gave up 7 bases; unmatched junction bases: 8. Looked up from germline, CDR1 is MRHNA and CDR2 is SNTAGT. The CDR3 sequence: CASGTVVGQPQHF. The CDR3 DNA sequence: TGTGCCAGCGGGACAGTCGTTGGGCAGCCCCAGCATTTT.

The chain has TRBV7-3 and TRBJ2-1, with D perhaps TRBD2 (6 bases). CDR1 and CDR2 from the germline V gene are SGHTA and FQGTGA. This CDR3 has 16 amino acids. V shed 8 bases and J shed 4 bases, with 21 bases lying between them. The CDR3 nucleotides are TGTGCCAGCGCGACTGTGGGGGGAACGTCTTACAATGAGCAGTTCTTC. Translation: CASATVGGTSYNEQFF. Full variable domain (remainder filled in from reference TRBV7-3 and TRBJ2-1): GAGVSQTPSNKVTEKGKYVELRCDPISGHTALYWYRQSLGQGPEFLIYFQGTGAADDSGLPNDRFFAVRPEGSVSTLKIQRTERGDSAVYLCASATVGGTSYNEQFFGPGTRLTVL.